The rows below give T cell receptor beta chains drawn from one sample of a study of neurological immune-mediated disorders. TCRdb re-analysed the 5' RACE reads in MiXCR, keeping a single row per CDR3 protein. The sample has tens of thousands of distinct CDR3 sequences; 14% are singletons. The sequenced sample was PBMCs. These receptors all stem from a woman aged 45-60 years with HTLV-1-associated myelopathy (HAM/TSP). CDR3s include the opening cysteine and the closing phenylalanine or tryptophan. D genes are given only for firm matches. For some rows the clone size is stated as once, few or many, or as a class when expanded; others skip it.

size	length	V	J	D	CDR3	DNA
NA	15	TRBV5-4	TRBJ1-1	NA	CASGLGGLMNTEAFF	TGTGCCAGCGGTCTGGGGGGGCTTATGAACACTGAAGCTTTCTTT
NA	16	TRBV20-1	TRBJ2-1	TRBD2	CSAQPRTSAFYNEQFF	TGCAGTGCTCAACCCCGGACTAGCGCGTTCTACAATGAGCAGTTCTTC
many	14	TRBV19	TRBJ1-2	NA	CASRVVGRGDGYTF	TGTGCCAGTCGAGTTGTAGGTCGGGGCGATGGCTACACCTTC
many	14	TRBV12-3/TRBV12-4	TRBJ1-6	TRBD1	CASRDDRANSPLHF	TGTGCCAGCAGGGACGACAGGGCTAATTCACCCCTCCACTTT
many	15	TRBV7-9	TRBJ2-7	NA	CASSPSGGAPYEQYF	TGTGCCAGCAGCCCCTCAGGGGGGGCCCCCTACGAGCAGTACTTC
NA	15	TRBV9	TRBJ1-2	NA	CASSVDGVAGDGYTF	TGTGCCAGCAGCGTAGATGGGGTTGCGGGGGATGGCTACACCTTC
many	16	TRBV7-2	TRBJ2-2	NA	CASSLNLGRDTGELFF	TGTGCCAGCAGCTTGAACTTAGGGCGAGACACCGGGGAGCTGTTTTTT
many	15	TRBV7-2	TRBJ1-5	NA	CASSLKEYSNQPQHF	TGTGCCAGCAGCTTAAAGGAATATAGCAATCAGCCCCAGCATTTT
many	13	TRBV6-5	TRBJ1-2	TRBD1	CASREDRVSGYTF	TGTGCCAGCAGGGAGGACAGGGTTAGCGGCTACACCTTC
medium-sized	15	TRBV20-1	TRBJ2-1	TRBD2	CSASTLAGRANEQFF	TGCAGTGCTAGCACGCTGGCGGGGAGGGCAAATGAGCAGTTCTTC
NA	14	TRBV11-2	TRBJ1-1	NA	CASSPGQCEVGAFF	TGTGCCAGCAGCCCAGGACAGTGTGAGGTTGGGGCTTTCTTT
many	14	TRBV20-1	TRBJ2-3	TRBD2	CSASPLAGEDTQYF	TGCAGTGCTAGTCCCCTAGCGGGGGAGGATACGCAGTATTTT
many	15	TRBV6-4	TRBJ1-5	TRBD1	CASSEGQGGNQPQHF	TGTGCCAGCAGTGAGGGACAGGGGGGCAATCAGCCCCAGCATTTT
many	13	TRBV7-9	TRBJ1-5	NA	CASSSPNQLTQHF	TGTGCCAGCAGCTCGCCTAACCAACTGACCCAGCATTTT
many	13	TRBV29-1	TRBJ1-2	NA	CSVVTGDAYGYTF	TGCAGCGTTGTAACGGGGGATGCCTATGGCTACACCTTC
many	18	TRBV5-1	TRBJ2-1	TRBD2	CASSLGLAGGRLGDEQFF	TGCGCCAGCAGCTTGGGACTAGCGGGGGGGCGATTGGGTGATGAGCAGTTCTTC
many	19	TRBV12-3/TRBV12-4	TRBJ2-2	TRBD2	CASSPLGLAGGMRTGELFF	TGTGCCAGCAGTCCACTCGGACTAGCGGGGGGTATGAGGACCGGGGAGCTGTTTTTT
many	13	TRBV20-1	TRBJ2-3	NA	CSANRAGADTQYF	TGCAGTGCTAACAGGGCCGGGGCAGATACGCAGTATTTT
many	14	TRBV5-6	TRBJ1-1	NA	CASSLDTGRVEAFF	TGTGCCAGCAGCTTGGATACGGGGCGGGTTGAAGCTTTCTTT
NA	12	TRBV24-1	TRBJ2-3	NA	CATSEGRQRQYF	TGTGCCACCAGTGAAGGGAGACAGAGGCAGTATTTT
many	16	TRBV2	TRBJ2-1	TRBD2	CASRGTSGHTYNEQFF	TGTGCCAGCAGAGGGACTAGCGGGCACACCTACAATGAGCAGTTCTTC
NA	15	TRBV7-6	TRBJ2-1	TRBD2	CASSLGTSGYNEQFF	TGTGCCAGCAGCTTAGGGACTAGCGGGTACAATGAGCAGTTCTTC
NA	15	TRBV7-9	TRBJ1-6	NA	CASSSMTGENSPLHF	TGTGCCAGCAGCTCCATGACAGGAGAGAATTCACCCCTCCACTTT
many	13	TRBV5-1	TRBJ2-7	NA	CASSWDGGYEQYF	TGCGCCAGCAGCTGGGACGGTGGGTACGAGCAGTACTTC
many	16	TRBV7-2	TRBJ1-5	TRBD1	CASSLTGGGNGQPQHF	TGTGCCAGCAGCTTAACAGGGGGCGGTAATGGTCAGCCCCAGCATTTT
many	15	TRBV12-3/TRBV12-4	TRBJ2-5	NA	CASSLRLQGQETQYF	TGTGCCAGCAGTTTAAGGCTTCAGGGCCAAGAGACCCAGTACTTC
many	13	TRBV19	TRBJ1-2	NA	CASSRGPDYGYTF	TGTGCCAGTAGTCGCGGGCCTGACTATGGCTACACCTTC
many	16	TRBV7-8	TRBJ2-3	TRBD1	CASSPRDRDLKDTQYF	TGTGCCAGCAGCCCCCGGGACAGGGACCTAAAAGATACGCAGTATTTT
many	15	TRBV10-1	TRBJ1-2	TRBD1	CASSEGSGTGGGYTF	TGCGCCAGCAGCGAAGGATCCGGGACAGGGGGTGGCTACACCTTC
many	13	TRBV29-1	TRBJ2-3	NA	CSVRARHTDTQYF	TGCAGCGTTCGAGCCAGACACACAGATACGCAGTATTTT
medium-sized	13	TRBV20-1	TRBJ1-1	NA	CSARDGGRTEAFF	TGCAGTGCTAGAGATGGAGGGAGGACTGAAGCTTTCTTT
many	14	TRBV5-1	TRBJ2-7	TRBD2	CASSPNRGGPEQYF	TGCGCCAGCAGCCCGAACCGGGGGGGCCCCGAGCAGTACTTC
NA	13	TRBV11-2	TRBJ1-3	NA	CASSLDMGNTIYF	TGTGCCAGCAGCTTAGACATGGGAAACACCATATATTTT
many	17	TRBV20-1	TRBJ2-6	TRBD1	CSAQVLRGTAGANVLTF	TGCAGTGCTCAGGTGTTAAGAGGGACAGCTGGGGCCAACGTCCTGACTTTC
many	16	TRBV7-2	TRBJ2-3	TRBD2	CASSLRAGGAIDTQYF	TGTGCCAGCAGCTTAAGAGCGGGGGGGGCAATAGATACGCAGTATTTT
many	15	TRBV2	TRBJ2-2	NA	CASSVDGGDTGELFF	TGTGCCAGCAGTGTGGACGGGGGAGACACCGGGGAGCTGTTTTTT
many	15	TRBV11-2	TRBJ1-1	NA	CASSLGSGGYTEAFF	TGTGCCAGCAGCTTAGGGTCTGGGGGGTACACTGAAGCTTTCTTT
NA	14	TRBV5-1	TRBJ2-1	NA	CASSDGQSYNEQFF	TGCGCCAGCAGCGACGGCCAATCCTACAATGAGCAGTTCTTC
many	17	TRBV5-1	TRBJ1-5	TRBD1	CASSLEWTDRNYQPQHF	TGCGCCAGCAGCTTGGAATGGACGGACAGGAATTATCAGCCCCAGCATTTT
many	16	TRBV18	TRBJ2-3	NA	CASSPQASSGTDTQYF	TGTGCCAGCTCACCACAGGCCAGCTCTGGCACAGATACGCAGTATTTT
many	11	TRBV2	TRBJ2-5	NA	CASGVLETQYF	TGTGCCAGCGGGGTTCTTGAGACCCAGTACTTC
many	13	TRBV29-1	TRBJ1-2	NA	CSVERDKLYGYTF	TGCAGCGTGGAACGGGACAAGTTATATGGCTACACCTTC
many	16	TRBV5-1	TRBJ2-1	TRBD1	CASSLDRASSYNEQFF	TGCGCCAGCAGCTTAGACAGGGCCTCCTCCTACAATGAGCAGTTCTTC
many	13	TRBV5-1	TRBJ1-2	NA	CASSLDRGYGYTF	TGCGCCAGCAGCTTGGACAGAGGCTATGGCTACACCTTC